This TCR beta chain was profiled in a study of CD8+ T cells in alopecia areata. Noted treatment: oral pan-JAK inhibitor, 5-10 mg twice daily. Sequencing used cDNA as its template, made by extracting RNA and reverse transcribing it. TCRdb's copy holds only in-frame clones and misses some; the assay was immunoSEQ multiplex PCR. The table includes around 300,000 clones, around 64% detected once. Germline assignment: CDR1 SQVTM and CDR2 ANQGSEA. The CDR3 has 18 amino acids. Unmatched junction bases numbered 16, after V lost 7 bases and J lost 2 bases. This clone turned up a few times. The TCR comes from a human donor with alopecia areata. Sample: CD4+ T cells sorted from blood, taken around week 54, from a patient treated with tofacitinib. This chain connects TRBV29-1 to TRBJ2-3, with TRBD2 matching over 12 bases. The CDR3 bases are TGCAGCGGCGAAAGACTTCTAGGACTAGCGGGGATCACAGATACGCAGTATTTT. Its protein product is CSGERLLGLAGITDTQYF.